This T cell receptor beta chain was recorded in a study of regulatory T cells in long-lasting Graves disease (dated by TCRdb to about 2021). Regarding the research as a whole: Patients with newly diagnosed Graves' disease had been on antithyroid drugs for under 3 months. A total of around 33 samples were covered by TCR sequencing, comprising roughly 13 persistent and around 20 newly diagnosed Graves' disease patients. Patients with persistent Graves' disease were compared with patients with newly diagnosed Graves' disease using TCR sequencing and RNA sequencing of peripheral blood. The study was conducted in China and was registered as a clinical trial. What the authors observed across the whole study: TRBV28, TRBJ1-2 and TRBJ2-5 were preferentially used in persistent disease, while TRBV20-1 and TRBJ2-1 were favored in newly diagnosed disease. Sequencing and analysis were restricted to the TCR beta chain. As a limitation, the authors acknowledged that the small sample size may reduce accuracy. Peripheral blood alone was examined, since thyroid tissue, which constituted the primary lesion, could not be accessed. More public clonotypes were shared among persistent patients (approximately 3,000) than among newly diagnosed patients (966). Compared with newly diagnosed patients, persistent Graves' disease patients had lower TCR Shannon entropy and fewer highly expanded clones, which suggests clonal expansion.

The time point label here, explained by the study, means: newly diagnosed GD, antithyroid drugs for less than 3 months. For both TCR sequencing and RNA sequencing, RNA was extracted from PBMCs in TRIzol. The diagnosis of Graves' disease was made according to American Thyroid Association guidelines. Patients for the study were recruited at an endocrinology department in Xi'an, China. Each patient gave 9 to 10 milliliters of peripheral blood, collected in an EDTA anticoagulant tube. Ficoll Paque Plus density gradient separation was used to isolate PBMCs, and no further T cell sorting was performed. An Agilent 2100 Bioanalyzer and agarose gel were used to assess RNA quality, and a NanoDrop 2000 was used to measure RNA concentration. A remark on this clonotype: It has no known antigen specificity. No quality values exist for individual bases; no much larger clone is one base distant.

V sheds 7 bases and J sheds 1 base, leaving 7 bases between their ends. CDR3 length: 12 amino acids, cysteine to phenylalanine. The retained sequence is limited to the CDR3, 36 bases, with the frame set at the first base. The library relied on multiplex PCR. The run used an Illumina HiSeq 4000. CDR3 regions were amplified by Arm-PCR with iRepertoire HTBI primers to construct TCR beta libraries. Before sequencing, the PCR products went through gel purification. The authors' analysis ran thus. A total of roughly 65 TRBV and approximately 15 TRBJ segments were identified across samples and were used for gene usage analysis of CDR3 amino acid clonotypes. COPE and FqMerger were used to merge filtered high-quality paired reads into contigs. BLAST was used to align contigs to IMGT TRBV, TRBD and TRBJ reference genes, with CDR3 defined following IMGT. Any clonotype with a frequency above 0.1% was counted as a highly expanded clone. Repertoire diversity was measured by Shannon entropy, and V-J evenness by the Gini coefficient. Clonotypes shared by more than one individual were considered public. The raw public data were reprocessed by TCRdb itself: fastp quality trimming at Q25, MiXCR clonotype calling, in-frame beta chains only. Entries that share a CDR3 protein sequence are merged under the most common genes and DNA. The V and J calls, along with clone size, are taken from TCRdb and not from the paper's own processing. The sample table holds roughly 610,000 distinct CDR3 sequences, of which less than 20% were seen once. About 20% of the sample belongs to the ten largest clones.

The same specimen was also included in a second study, on T cells in Graves' hyperthyroidism and ophthalmopathy. As noted in the second study: A patient counted as having stable Graves' hyperthyroidism if no progression to ophthalmopathy occurred over 18 months of follow-up. Hyperthyroidism patients were aged 18 to 65 years and newly diagnosed, with disease duration of less than 2 months. Any patient with an uncontrolled infection, another autoimmune disease, pregnancy or lactation was excluded. Diagnoses were established on the basis of clinical symptoms, serum thyroxine and TRAb, thyroid ultrasound, and orbital computed tomography. The TCR CDR3 was subjected to a first round of RT-PCR using the HTBI primer set and the Qiagen OneStep RT-PCR kit. Most expanded thyroid clonotypes (frequency above 0.001) were also detected in blood, a finding suggesting that blood repertoires may reflect thyroid immune responses. A 13 V-J signature model separated ophthalmopathy from stable hyperthyroidism, with over 85% sensitivity and 81.08% specificity in cross-validation and 80%/75% in testing. In validation, the model predicted progression to ophthalmopathy a median of around six months before onset, with over 55% sensitivity and 72.22% specificity. TCR V-J signatures able to tell the groups apart were searched for in a discovery cohort of 100 patients, of whom 43 had Graves' ophthalmopathy and about 60 had stable Graves' hyperthyroidism. An independent validation cohort of 18 to 20 hyperthyroidism patients and about 16 patients who later progressed to ophthalmopathy tested prospective prediction of ophthalmopathy. The 85 to 100 discovery patients were divided at random into training and test sets in a 7:3 ratio. The study also compared thyroid tissue and blood T-cell repertoires from more than 5 Graves' hyperthyroidism patients. Following sampling, methimazole starting at 30 mg daily was given to hyperthyroidism patients, and high-dose intravenous methylprednisolone was given to ophthalmopathy patients. The libraries were constructed in a second round of multiplex PCR and then size-selected and purified. The libraries were sequenced on an Illumina HiSeq2000 using paired-end 100 bp reads. Raw data were processed with SOAPnuke, discarding reads with adapters, uncalled bases, mean Phred below 15, or no exact constant-primer or identifier match. High-quality paired reads were merged with COPE v1.2.5, and unique nucleotide sequences were defined as clonotypes. MiTCR v1.1 was used to align clonotypes to the IMGT TRBV, TRBD and TRBJ reference segments. The analysis included only V-J combinations with a frequency above 0.0001, which together covered 99% to 99.2% of the repertoires. A TCS score was defined as the ratio of F50 (clonal expansion) to E x V (chaos), with BLOSUM62-based TCRdist applied between CDR3 peptides within each V-J. Welch's t-statistics and random forest reduced 500 to 550 V-J features to 10 to 15, which were used in a naive Bayes classifier (R e1071). Sample size was not statistically predetermined, and investigators were not blinded to group allocation. The paper reports TCR Vbeta CDR3 sequencing of some 140 peripheral blood samples: 40 to 45 ophthalmopathy, over 70 hyperthyroidism and around 17 progressor patients.

This sample comprised peripheral blood mononuclear cells (PBMCs), obtained at new diagnosis, from a patient treated with antithyroid drugs. This TCR came from a woman aged 30 to 39 with Graves disease. Donor details come from another sample of the same person, matched by shared clones. The V gene is TRBV12-3 or TRBV12-4 and the J gene is TRBJ2-5; the D segment cannot be called with confidence. The nucleotide sequence is TGTGCCAGCACCCAAACCCAAGAGACCCAGTACTTC. It translates to CASTQTQETQYF.